The clone carrying this TCR beta chain has only a few counts. Its target is unknown. The data are from a study of T cells after yellow fever vaccination. In the study overall: Fractions low in cell number were prepared with SMART-Seq v4 Ultra Low Input. General study results and limits: The booster saw the reappearance of most primary-vaccination clones (approximately 97% CD4, 88% CD8).

TCRdb analysed the 5' RACE reads with MiXCR anew, one entry per CDR3 protein. The sample records 250,000 to 400,000 distinct CDR3 sequences, roughly 4.3% being singletons. Germline lookup yields CDR1 LNHDA and CDR2 SQIVND (reference sequence). This CDR3 spans 12 amino acids. The ends were cut back, 7 bases at V and 1 base at J, with 7 bases in the middle. The V call is TRBV19, the J call TRBJ1-1, with D maybe TRBD1 (5 bases). Sample: PBMCs, taken 5 days after the yellow fever booster vaccination. This sequence was found in a man in his late teens or twenties who received the YFV17D yellow fever vaccine. For the CDR3, the DNA is TGTGCCAGTAATAGGGGGAACACTGAAGCTTTCTTT. Translated: CASNRGNTEAFF.